These 6 T cell receptor beta chains share one sample of origin, sequenced in a study of blood T cell repertoires in COVID-19. Profiled with immunoSEQ multiplex PCR; TCRdb holds only in-frame clones, not every one. The sample records 150,000 to 200,000 clones, roughly 90% being singletons. Input material: PBMCs or T cells enriched from blood (not recorded which). Source of these receptors: a woman aged 45 to 65 who had recovered from COVID-19.

This chain links TRBV6-5 with TRBJ1-3, with 9 bases that match TRBD1. In germline, CDR1 is MNHEY, CDR2 SVGAGI. The CDR3 spans 15 residues. V gave up 6 bases and J gave up 7 bases; unmatched junction bases: 10. This CDR3 reads CASRDRGGKENTIYF. The CDR3 DNA reads TGTGCCAGCAGGGACAGGGGAGGAAAGGAGAACACCATATATTTT.

The V call is TRBV9, the J call TRBJ2-1, with 9 bases matching TRBD2. The CDR3 has 15 residues. The trim removed 4 bases at V and 4 bases at J, leaving 6 bases unmatched. CDR1 is SGDLS and CDR2 is YYNGEE in the germline V gene. DNA of the CDR3: TGTGCCAGCAGCTCAGGGACTAGCCGGTACAATGAGCAGTTCTTC. It encodes CASSSGTSRYNEQFF.

The V and J genes are TRBV24-1 and TRBJ2-3, with D perhaps TRBD2 (6 bases). V was clipped by 9 bases and J by 2 bases, with 14 bases between them. The germline gives CDR1 KGHDR, CDR2 SFDVKD. The CDR3 covers 14 residues. The CDR3 sequence is CATPWRGDTDTQYF. DNA for the CDR3: TGTGCCACCCCATGGCGGGGAGACACAGATACGCAGTATTTT.

The rearrangement links TRBV10-1 to TRBJ1-5; TRBD1 matches 7 bases. Germline V lookup: CDR1 WNHNN, CDR2 SYGVQD (reference sequence). CDR3 length equals 16 residues. V shed 6 bases, J shed 0 bases, and the junction held 8 bases outside the gene matches. The CDR3 coding sequence is TGCGCCAGCAGACCCGACAGGGAGTATAGCAATCAGCCCCAGCATTTT. Amino acid sequence: CASRPDREYSNQPQHF.

The chain has TRBV7-2 and TRBJ1-1; D is uncertain. Trimming cost V 2 bases and J 1 base, with 8 bases left between them. The CDR3 covers 14 residues. Germline CDR1 and CDR2: SGHTA and FQGNSA. This CDR3 is CASSLSSSNTEAFF. CDR3 in DNA: TGTGCCAGCAGCTTAAGCTCTTCGAACACTGAAGCTTTCTTT. The entire variable domain, with the rest obtained from reference TRBV7-2 and TRBJ1-1, is as follows: GAGVSQSPSNKVTEKGKDVELRCDPISGHTALYWYRQSLGQGLEFLIYFQGNSAPDKSGLPSDRFSAERTGGSVSTLTIQRTQQEDSAVYLCASSLSSSNTEAFFGQGTRLTVV.

This clone has only one observation. The genes are TRBV10-3 and TRBJ1-2; tentatively, D is TRBD1 (6 bases). Germline CDR1 and CDR2: ENHRY and SYGVKD. The CDR3 is 15 amino acids. The V end lost 3 bases, the J end lost 1 base, and 12 bases lay between the germline ends. CDR3 DNA sequence: TGTGCCATCAGTGAAAGGGCAGGGGTTAACTATGGCTACACCTTC. As protein: CAISERAGVNYGYTF.